Presented here are 18 T cell receptor beta chains from one specimen sequenced in a study of blood T cell repertoires in COVID-19. Assay: immunoSEQ multiplex PCR; the TCRdb copy retains only in-frame clones and omits some. This repertoire shows about 200,000 clones, approximately 91% found once; its top ten account for over 15%. Material: peripheral blood. The receptors were gathered from a man aged 50 or older with COVID-19, enrolled during active disease.

The chain carries TRBV27 and TRBJ2-2; 8 bases match TRBD2. Looked up from germline, CDR1 is MNHEY and CDR2 is SMNVEV (reference sequence). This CDR3 has 15 residues. Germline trimming cut 4 bases from V and 6 bases from J; bases unmatched to any gene: 7. CDR3 in DNA: TGTGCCAGCAGTTGGGGACTAGGAAGGCCCGGGGAGCTGTTTTTT. Residues: CASSWGLGRPGELFF.

The rearrangement links TRBV5-5 to TRBJ2-7, with 11 positions matching TRBD1. This CDR3 spans 15 amino acids. The ends lost 4 bases at V and 7 bases at J; junction bases unmatched: 10. CDR1 and CDR2 from the germline V gene are SGHKS and YYEKEE (reference sequence). The CDR3 spells CASSPGPDRGLEQYF. The DNA of the CDR3 is TGTGCCAGCAGCCCCGGTCCGGACAGGGGGCTTGAGCAGTACTTC.

This clone showed up just a few times. The sample holds other DNA sequences that translate to the same CDR3. This chain uses TRBV6-1 with TRBJ2-7, with D uncertain. The V end was cut by 3 bases, the J end by 1 base, with 4 bases between. Germline V gene data show CDR1 as MNHNS and CDR2 as SASEGT. The CDR3 loop spans 12 amino acids. Here the CDR3 reads CASSESSYEQYF. In DNA, the CDR3 is TGTGCCAGCAGTGAGAGTTCCTACGAGCAGTACTTC.

V gene TRBV27 combines with J gene TRBJ2-5; TRBD2 matches 12 bases. Per the germline V gene, CDR1 is MNHEY and CDR2 is SMNVEV (reference sequence). V lost 4 bases to trimming and J lost 6 bases; unmatched junction nucleotides: 6. The CDR3 is 15 residues long. CDR3 DNA: TGTGCCAGCAGTTCAGGACTAGCGGGGCTCAAGACCCAGTACTTC. It is translated as CASSSGLAGLKTQYF.

This clone was seen a single time. The chain uses TRBV7-3 and TRBJ1-1; D may be TRBD1 (5 bases). V was trimmed by 5 bases and J by 4 bases, leaving 11 bases between them. Germline CDR1 reads SGHTA; CDR2 reads FQGTGA. CDR3 size: 13 residues. The CDR3 DNA sequence: TGTGCCAGCAGCCCCTCAGGGTTCACTGAAGCTTTCTTT. Encoded protein: CASSPSGFTEAFF.

V usage is TRBV6-5 and J usage is TRBJ2-3; 9 bases fit TRBD1. The germline V gene encodes CDR1 MNHEY and CDR2 SVGAGI. The CDR3 contains 14 residues. Trimming took 8 bases from V and 1 from J; bases not matched to a gene: 4. CDR3 sequence (DNA): TGTGCCAGCTTAAGGACAGGGGGCACAGATACGCAGTATTTT. As protein: CASLRTGGTDTQYF.

The chain combines TRBV6-5 with TRBJ1-3; D is unclear. Germline CDR1 and CDR2: MNHEY and SVGAGI. CDR3 length: 14 residues. Trimming removed 6 bases from V and 2 bases from J, with 11 bases in between. In DNA form, the CDR3 reads TGTGCCAGCAGCCAGAACTACCCTGGAAACACCATATATTTT. Amino acids: CASSQNYPGNTIYF.

The chain joins TRBV10-1 to TRBJ1-2, with TRBD1 matching 8 bases. V lost 2 bases, J lost 8 bases, and 7 bases stayed unmatched. The CDR3 extends over 14 amino acids. Per the germline V gene, CDR1 is WNHNN and CDR2 is SYGVQD (reference sequence). CDR3 sequence: CASSETGTGSGYTF. CDR3 sequence (DNA): TGCGCCAGCAGTGAGACCGGGACAGGCTCAGGCTACACCTTC.

This clone was counted a few times. Other DNA sequences from this sample encode an identical CDR3 as well. V is TRBV19 and J is TRBJ1-1, with D possibly being TRBD1 (5 bases). Germline values: CDR1 LNHDA, CDR2 SQIVND (reference sequence). The CDR3 contains 14 residues. V was pared by 3 bases and J by 1 base, with 9 bases between. CDR3 nucleotides: TGTGCCAGTAGTATCACGACAGAGAACACTGAAGCTTTCTTT. Its protein is CASSITTENTEAFF. The full variable domain, rest sourced from reference TRBV19 and TRBJ1-1, is DGGITQSPKYLFRKEGQNVTLSCEQNLNHDAMYWYRQDPGQGLRLIYYSQIVNDFQKGDIAEGYSVSREKKESFPLTVTSAQKNPTAFYLCASSITTENTEAFFGQGTRLTVV.

Note on this clone: The same CDR3 arises from other DNA sequences in this sample as well. The chain links TRBV27 to TRBJ1-5, with 7 bases fitting TRBD1. This CDR3 has 15 amino acids. Germline V gene data show CDR1 as MNHEY and CDR2 as SMNVEV (reference sequence). The trim removed 3 bases at V and 7 bases at J, leaving 9 bases unmatched. This CDR3 reads CASSLTGNGNQPQHF. The CDR3 DNA sequence: TGTGCCAGCAGTTTGACAGGGAACGGGAACCAGCCCCAGCATTTT.

V is TRBV27 and J is TRBJ1-4; TRBD1 aligns across 7 bases. Trimming took 6 bases from V and 7 from J; bases not matched to a gene: 17. Germline values: CDR1 MNHEY, CDR2 SMNVEV (reference sequence). This CDR3 comprises 17 residues. In nucleotides, the CDR3 is TGTGCCAGCAGGCTAACTCCGACAGGGATTCGTAGTGAAAAACTGTTTTTT. Its protein product is CASRLTPTGIRSEKLFF.

The CDR3 DNA reads TGTGCCAGCTCACCGAGGCAGGGACTCTACGAGCAGTACTTC. This sequence encodes CASSPRQGLYEQYF. The rearrangement links TRBV18 to TRBJ2-7, with a weak D call TRBD2 (6 bases). This CDR3 spans 14 amino acids. Germline loops: CDR1 KGHSH, CDR2 LQKENI. V lost 3 bases, J lost 3 bases, and 12 bases lay in between.

The chain recombines TRBV30 with TRBJ1-6; weak D call: TRBD1 (5 bases). The CDR3 length is 14 residues. The V gene lost 4 bases and the J gene lost 0 bases, with 7 bases spanning the gap. The germline gives CDR1 GTSNPN, CDR2 SVGIG (reference sequence). The CDR3 loop is CAWIDSSYNSPLHF. For the CDR3, the DNA is TGTGCCTGGATTGACAGCTCCTATAATTCACCCCTCCACTTT. Variable domain in full (rest from reference TRBV30 and TRBJ1-6): SQTIHQWPATLVQPVGSPLSLECTVEGTSNPNLYWYRQAAGRGLQLLFYSVGIGQISSEVPQNLSASRPQDRQFILSSKKLLLSDSGFYLCAWIDSSYNSPLHFGNGTRLTVT.

The chain recombines TRBV19 with TRBJ2-2, with D possibly TRBD1 on 6 matching bases. Germline V gene data show CDR1 as LNHDA and CDR2 as SQIVND (reference sequence). V shed 4 bases and J shed 6 bases, with 6 bases lying between them. This CDR3 spans 12 amino acids. CDR3 nucleotide sequence: TGTGCCAGTAGTAGACAGGCCGGGGAGCTGTTTTTT. This sequence encodes CASSRQAGELFF. Looking up the rest from reference TRBV19 and TRBJ2-2 gives the full variable domain: DGGITQSPKYLFRKEGQNVTLSCEQNLNHDAMYWYRQDPGQGLRLIYYSQIVNDFQKGDIAEGYSVSREKKESFPLTVTSAQKNPTAFYLCASSRQAGELFFGEGSRLTVL.

V usage is TRBV2 and J usage is TRBJ1-2; D is unclear. This CDR3 contains 14 residues. Trimming took 10 bases from V and 2 from J, leaving 17 bases between them. Germline lookup yields CDR1 SNHLY and CDR2 FYNNEI. The CDR3 region has the DNA TGTGCCACCCTAAAGCGGGGTGCCAACTATGGCTACACCTTC. As protein: CATLKRGANYGYTF.

The CDR3 protein is CASSLDGGSNSPLHF. The CDR3 bases are TGCGCCAGCAGCTTGGACGGCGGCAGTAATTCACCCCTCCACTTT. V and J are TRBV5-1 and TRBJ1-6; D uncertain. Trimming pared 0 bases from V and 6 bases from J, leaving 10 bases between. The CDR3 contains 15 residues. Germline assignment: CDR1 SGHRS and CDR2 YFSETQ. Supplemented by reference TRBV5-1 and TRBJ1-6, the full variable domain reads KAGVTQTPRYLIKTRGQQVTLSCSPISGHRSVSWYQQTPGQGLQFLFEYFSETQRNKGNFPGRFSGRQFSNSRSEMNVSTLELGDSALYLCASSLDGGSNSPLHFGNGTRLTVT.

The sample holds a few counts of this clone. V and J are TRBV5-1 and TRBJ1-1; D is unclear. Germline loops: CDR1 SGHRS, CDR2 YFSETQ. The CDR3 loop spans 15 amino acids. Trimming took 4 bases from V and 7 from J, leaving 20 bases between them. The chain's CDR3 is CASSPAGPTAGEAFF. Here the CDR3 DNA reads TGCGCCAGCAGCCCCGCGGGCCCCACCGCAGGTGAAGCTTTCTTT.

The V gene is TRBV6-6, the J gene TRBJ1-6; TRBD1 might be the D (5 bases). The CDR3 runs to 14 residues. Trimming stripped 0 bases from V and 7 bases from J, with 7 bases between. Per germline, CDR1 MNHNY and CDR2 SVGAGI (reference sequence). This chain's CDR3 is CASSYSEGNSPLHF. The CDR3 DNA follows: TGTGCCAGCAGTTACTCGGAGGGGAATTCACCCCTCCACTTT.